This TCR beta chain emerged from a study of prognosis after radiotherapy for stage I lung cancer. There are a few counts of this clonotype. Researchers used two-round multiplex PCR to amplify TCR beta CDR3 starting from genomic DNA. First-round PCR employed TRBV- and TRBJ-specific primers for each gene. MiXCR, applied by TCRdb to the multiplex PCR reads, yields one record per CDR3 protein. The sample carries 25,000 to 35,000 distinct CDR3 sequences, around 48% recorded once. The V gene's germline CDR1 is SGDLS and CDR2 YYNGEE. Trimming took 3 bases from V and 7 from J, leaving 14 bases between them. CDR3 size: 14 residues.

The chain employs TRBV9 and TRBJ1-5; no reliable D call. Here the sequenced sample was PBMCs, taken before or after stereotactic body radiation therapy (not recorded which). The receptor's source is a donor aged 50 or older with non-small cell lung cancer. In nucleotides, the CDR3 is TGTGCCAGCAGCGCCTCCACCGGTCCCCAGCCCCAGCATTTT. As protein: CASSASTGPQPQHF.